This entry describes one T cell receptor beta chain. Its antigen is unidentified. Using immunoSEQ multiplex PCR, the repertoire was profiled, and TCRdb retains in-frame clones only, with some absent. The sample holds roughly 850,000 clones, 96% seen once. Germline trimming cut 2 bases from V and 4 bases from J; bases unmatched to any gene: 16. Germline-derived CDR1 and CDR2 are SGHVS and FNYEAQ. The CDR3 runs to 20 residues. Terminally differentiated effector memory CD45RA+ cells were excluded by CCR7 positive selection of CD45RO-negative cells. The sample comes from a study of shared clonotypes between healthy human individuals. Study at large: Contributing individuals were a couple of females and a few males aged 18 to 49.

Study-wide results and caveats: Larger estimated richness was generally seen in naive subsets than in memory subsets.

The gene calls are TRBV7-6 and TRBJ2-2, with 10 bases aligning to TRBD1. The sample was naive CD8+ T cells sorted from blood. The TCR was taken from a man aged 25-40 years in good health. The CDR3 loop is CASSLHLLFPGQGITGELFF. In DNA, the CDR3 is TGTGCCAGCAGCTTACACCTCCTCTTTCCGGGACAGGGGATCACCGGGGAGCTGTTTTTT.